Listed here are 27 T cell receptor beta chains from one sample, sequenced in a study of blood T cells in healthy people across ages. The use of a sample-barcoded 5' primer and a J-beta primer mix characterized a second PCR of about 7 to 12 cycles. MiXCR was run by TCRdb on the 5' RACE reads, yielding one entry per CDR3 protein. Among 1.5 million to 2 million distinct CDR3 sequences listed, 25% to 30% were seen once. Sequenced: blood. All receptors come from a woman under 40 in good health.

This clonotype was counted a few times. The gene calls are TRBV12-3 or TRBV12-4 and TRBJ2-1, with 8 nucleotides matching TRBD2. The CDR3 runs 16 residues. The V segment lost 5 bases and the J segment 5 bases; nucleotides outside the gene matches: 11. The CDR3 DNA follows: TGTGCCAGCAGTCCGGGGGGGCGGGGGGCGAACAATGAGCAGTTCTTC. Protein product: CASSPGGRGANNEQFF.

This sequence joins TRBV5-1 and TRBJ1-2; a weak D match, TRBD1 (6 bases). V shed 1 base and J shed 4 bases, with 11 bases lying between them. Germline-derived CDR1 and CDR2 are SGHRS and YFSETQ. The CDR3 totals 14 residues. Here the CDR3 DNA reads TGCGCCAGCAGCTTGTCTGGGACAAGCTATGGCTACACCTTC. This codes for CASSLSGTSYGYTF.

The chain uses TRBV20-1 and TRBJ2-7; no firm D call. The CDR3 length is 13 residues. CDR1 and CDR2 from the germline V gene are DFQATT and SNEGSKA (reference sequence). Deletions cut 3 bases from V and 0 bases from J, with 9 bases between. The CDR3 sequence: CSASYDVSYEQYF. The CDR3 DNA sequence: TGCAGTGCTAGTTACGACGTCTCCTACGAGCAGTACTTC.

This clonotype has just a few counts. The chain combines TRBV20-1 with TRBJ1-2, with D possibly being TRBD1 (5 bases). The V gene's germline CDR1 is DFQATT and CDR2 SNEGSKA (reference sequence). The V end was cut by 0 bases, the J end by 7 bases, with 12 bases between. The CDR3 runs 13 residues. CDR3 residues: CSARESTRGGYTF. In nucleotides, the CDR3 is TGCAGTGCTAGAGAGAGTACAAGGGGTGGCTACACCTTC.

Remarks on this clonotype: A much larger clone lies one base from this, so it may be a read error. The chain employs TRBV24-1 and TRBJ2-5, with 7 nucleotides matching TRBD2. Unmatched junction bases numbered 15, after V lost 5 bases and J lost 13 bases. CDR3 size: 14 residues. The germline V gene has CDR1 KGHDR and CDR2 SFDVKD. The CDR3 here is CATSASGGSYERYF. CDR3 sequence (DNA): TGTGCCACCAGTGCTTCGGGGGGTTCCTACGAGCGGTACTTC.

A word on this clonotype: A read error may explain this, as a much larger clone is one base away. The CDR3 nucleotides are TGTGCCACCAAGGGAGAGGGGTCCTACGGGCAGTACTTC. Protein product: CATKGEGSYGQYF. The genes are TRBV10-3 and TRBJ2-7, with D perhaps being TRBD1 or TRBD2 (5 bases each). The CDR3 sequence is 13 residues long. CDR1 is ENHRY, CDR2 SYGVKD, per germline.

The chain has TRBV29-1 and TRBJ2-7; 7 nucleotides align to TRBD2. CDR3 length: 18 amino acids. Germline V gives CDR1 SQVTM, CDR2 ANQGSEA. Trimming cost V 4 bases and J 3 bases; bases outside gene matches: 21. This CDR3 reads CSVAASRGGMGLFYEQYF. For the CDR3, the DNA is TGCAGCGTTGCCGCCTCCCGGGGAGGGATGGGTCTATTCTACGAGCAGTACTTC.

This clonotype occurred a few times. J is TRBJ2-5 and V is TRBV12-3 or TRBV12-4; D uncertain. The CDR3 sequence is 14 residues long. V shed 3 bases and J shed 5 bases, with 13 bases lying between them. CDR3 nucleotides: TGTGCCAGCAGTTTGGGCCTAGAGTGGGAGACCCAGTACTTC. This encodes CASSLGLEWETQYF.

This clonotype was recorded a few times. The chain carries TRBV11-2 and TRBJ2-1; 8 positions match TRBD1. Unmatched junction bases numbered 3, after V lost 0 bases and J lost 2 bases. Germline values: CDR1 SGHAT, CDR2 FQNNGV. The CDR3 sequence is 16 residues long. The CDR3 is CASSLEGQETYNEQFF. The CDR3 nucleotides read TGTGCCAGCAGCTTAGAGGGACAGGAAACCTACAATGAGCAGTTCTTC. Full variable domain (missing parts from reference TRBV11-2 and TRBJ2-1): EAGVAQSPRYKIIEKRQSVAFWCNPISGHATLYWYQQILGQGPKLLIQFQNNGVVDDSQLPKDRFSAERLKGVDSTLKIQPAKLEDSAVYLCASSLEGQETYNEQFFGPGTRLTVL.

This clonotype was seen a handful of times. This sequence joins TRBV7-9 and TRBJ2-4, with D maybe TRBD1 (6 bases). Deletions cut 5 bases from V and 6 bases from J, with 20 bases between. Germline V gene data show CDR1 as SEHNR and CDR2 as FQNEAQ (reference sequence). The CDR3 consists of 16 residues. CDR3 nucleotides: TGTGCCAGCAGCCTGAAGCAGGGGATCGAAGGAAACATTCAGTACTTC. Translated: CASSLKQGIEGNIQYF.

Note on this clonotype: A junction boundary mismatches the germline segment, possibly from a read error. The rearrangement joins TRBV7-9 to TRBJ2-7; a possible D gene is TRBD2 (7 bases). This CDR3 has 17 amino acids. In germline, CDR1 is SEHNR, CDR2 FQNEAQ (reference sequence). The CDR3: CTSSRNRGGGSSYEQYF. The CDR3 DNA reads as TGTACCAGCAGCCGAAACCGCGGGGGCGGGAGCTCCTACGAGCAGTACTTC. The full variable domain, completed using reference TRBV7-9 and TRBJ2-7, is DTGVSQNPRHKITKRGQNVTFRCDPISEHNRLYWYRQTLGQGPEFLTYFQNEAQLEKSRLLSDRFSAERPKGSFSTLEIQRTEQGDSAMYLCTSSRNRGGGSSYEQYFGPGTRLTVT.

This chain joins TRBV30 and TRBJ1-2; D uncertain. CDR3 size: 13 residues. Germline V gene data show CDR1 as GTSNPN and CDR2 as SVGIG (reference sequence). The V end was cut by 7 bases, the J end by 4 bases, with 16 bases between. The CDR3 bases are TGTGCCTTCGACCCTGGAGTTGCCTATGGCTACACCTTC. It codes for CAFDPGVAYGYTF.

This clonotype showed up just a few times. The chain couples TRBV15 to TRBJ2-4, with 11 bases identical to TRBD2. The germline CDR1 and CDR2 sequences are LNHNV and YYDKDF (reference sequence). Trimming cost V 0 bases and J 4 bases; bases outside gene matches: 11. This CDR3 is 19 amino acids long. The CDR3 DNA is TGTGCCACCAGCAGAGATAGCGGGAGGGCTGGGTTTAAAAAAAACATTCAGTACTTC. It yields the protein CATSRDSGRAGFKKNIQYF.

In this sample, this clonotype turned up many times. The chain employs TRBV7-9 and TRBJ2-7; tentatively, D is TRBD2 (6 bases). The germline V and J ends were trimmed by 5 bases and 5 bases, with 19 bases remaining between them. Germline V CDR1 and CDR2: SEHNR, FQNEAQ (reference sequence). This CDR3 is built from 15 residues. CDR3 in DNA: TGTGCCAGCAGCAGAGTCAAGGGAGGTTTGGACGAGCAGTACTTC. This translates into CASSRVKGGLDEQYF.

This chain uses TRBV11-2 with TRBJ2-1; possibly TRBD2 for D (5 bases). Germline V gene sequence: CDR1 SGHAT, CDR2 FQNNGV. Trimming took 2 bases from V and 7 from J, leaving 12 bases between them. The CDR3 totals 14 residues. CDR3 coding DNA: TGTGCCAGCAGCTTATTACCTTCGGGGAATGAGCAGTTCTTC. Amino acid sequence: CASSLLPSGNEQFF. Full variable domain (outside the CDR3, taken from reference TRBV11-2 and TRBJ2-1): EAGVAQSPRYKIIEKRQSVAFWCNPISGHATLYWYQQILGQGPKLLIQFQNNGVVDDSQLPKDRFSAERLKGVDSTLKIQPAKLEDSAVYLCASSLLPSGNEQFFGPGTRLTVL.

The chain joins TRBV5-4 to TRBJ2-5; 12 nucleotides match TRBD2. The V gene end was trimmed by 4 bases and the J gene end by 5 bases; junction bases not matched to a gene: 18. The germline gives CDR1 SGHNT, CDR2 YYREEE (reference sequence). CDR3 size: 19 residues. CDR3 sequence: CASSPKLAASGGAGETQYF. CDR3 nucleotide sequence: TGTGCCAGCAGCCCTAAGCTAGCGGCTAGCGGGGGGGCTGGGGAGACCCAGTACTTC.

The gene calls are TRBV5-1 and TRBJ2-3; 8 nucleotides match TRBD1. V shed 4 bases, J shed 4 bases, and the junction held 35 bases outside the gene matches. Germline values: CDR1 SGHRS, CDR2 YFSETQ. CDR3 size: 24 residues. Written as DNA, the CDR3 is TGCGCCAGCAGCCCCCTTTGGGGACAGGAACCCAGCCTCTCTGGCGGGCCAGCGGCAGATACGCAGTATTTT. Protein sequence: CASSPLWGQEPSLSGGPAADTQYF.

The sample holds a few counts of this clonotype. The CDR3 spells CASSIAGVRDEQFF. The DNA for the CDR3 is TGTGCCAGCAGTATAGCGGGGGTGAGGGATGAGCAGTTCTTC. V is TRBV6-1 and J is TRBJ2-1, with 9 bases aligning to TRBD2. Germline CDR1 is MNHNS and CDR2 is SASEGT. The length of the CDR3 is 14 residues. J gave up 8 bases and V 5 bases, and 7 bases lay outside the gene matches.

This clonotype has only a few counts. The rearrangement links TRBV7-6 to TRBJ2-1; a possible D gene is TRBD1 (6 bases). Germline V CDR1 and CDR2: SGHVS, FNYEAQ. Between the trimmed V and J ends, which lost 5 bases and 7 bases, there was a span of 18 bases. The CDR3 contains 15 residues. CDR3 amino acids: CASSPRTGSGNEQFF. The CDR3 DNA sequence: TGTGCCAGCAGCCCTAGAACAGGGTCGGGAAATGAGCAGTTCTTC. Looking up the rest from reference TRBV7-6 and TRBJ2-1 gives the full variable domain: GAGVSQSPRYKVTKRGQDVALRCDPISGHVSLYWYRQALGQGPEFLTYFNYEAQQDKSGLPNDRFSAERPEGSISTLTIQRTEQRDSAMYRCASSPRTGSGNEQFFGPGTRLTVL.

CDR3 amino acids: CASSPSEVSTDTQYF. For the CDR3, the DNA is TGTGCCAGCAGCCCTAGCGAGGTCAGCACAGATACGCAGTATTTT. The rearrangement uses TRBV2 and TRBJ2-3; tentative D call: TRBD2 (6 bases). Germline V gene lookup returns CDR1 SNHLY and CDR2 FYNNEI. This CDR3 has 15 amino acids. Trimming cost V 6 bases and J 0 bases, with 13 bases left between them.

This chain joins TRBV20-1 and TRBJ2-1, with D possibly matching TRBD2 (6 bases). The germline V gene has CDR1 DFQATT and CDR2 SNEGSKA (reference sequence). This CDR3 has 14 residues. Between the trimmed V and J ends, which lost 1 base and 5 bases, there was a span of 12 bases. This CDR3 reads CSARAGTGNNEQFF. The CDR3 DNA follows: TGCAGTGCTAGAGCTGGGACTGGAAACAATGAGCAGTTCTTC.

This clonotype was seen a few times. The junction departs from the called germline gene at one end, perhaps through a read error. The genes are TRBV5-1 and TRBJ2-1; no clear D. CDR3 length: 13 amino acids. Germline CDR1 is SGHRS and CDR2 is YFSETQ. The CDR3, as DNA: TGCGCCAGCCGGGTGAGCTCCTGCAATGAGCAGTTCTTC. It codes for CASRVSSCNEQFF.

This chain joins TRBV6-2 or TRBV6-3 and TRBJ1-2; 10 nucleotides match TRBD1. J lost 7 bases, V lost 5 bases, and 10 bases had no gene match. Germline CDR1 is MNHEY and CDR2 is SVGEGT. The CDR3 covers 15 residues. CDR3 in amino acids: CASSPRGQGRLGYTF. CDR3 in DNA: TGTGCCAGCAGTCCCAGGGGACAGGGGCGGCTTGGCTACACCTTC.

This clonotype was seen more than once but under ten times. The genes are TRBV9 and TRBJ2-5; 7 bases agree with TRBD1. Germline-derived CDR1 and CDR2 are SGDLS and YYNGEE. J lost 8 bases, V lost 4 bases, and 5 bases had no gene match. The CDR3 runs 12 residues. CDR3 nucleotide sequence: TGTGCCAGCAGCCCTAACAGGGGAACCCAGTACTTC. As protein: CASSPNRGTQYF.

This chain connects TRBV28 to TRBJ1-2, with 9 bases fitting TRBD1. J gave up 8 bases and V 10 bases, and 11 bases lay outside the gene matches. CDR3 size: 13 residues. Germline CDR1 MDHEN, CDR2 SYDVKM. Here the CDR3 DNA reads TGTGCCACCTTGACAGGGGGATCTAGAGGCTACACCTTC. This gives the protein CATLTGGSRGYTF.

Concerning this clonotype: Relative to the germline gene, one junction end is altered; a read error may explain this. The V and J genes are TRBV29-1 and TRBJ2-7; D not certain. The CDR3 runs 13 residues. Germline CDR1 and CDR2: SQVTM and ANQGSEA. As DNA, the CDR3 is TGCAGCGTTGGGGGTAGCAGCTCCTACGAGCGGTACTTC. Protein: CSVGGSSSYERYF.

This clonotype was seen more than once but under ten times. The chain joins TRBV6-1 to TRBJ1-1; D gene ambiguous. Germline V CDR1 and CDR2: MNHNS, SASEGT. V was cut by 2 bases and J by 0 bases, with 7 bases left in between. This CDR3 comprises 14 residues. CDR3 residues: CASSESSMNTEAFF. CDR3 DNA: TGTGCCAGCAGTGAAAGCAGCATGAACACTGAAGCTTTCTTT.